The 19 T cell receptor beta chains reported below all come from one sample, sequenced in a study of shared clonotypes between healthy human individuals. Naivety among CD8 cells was defined by CD45RO negativity and positive CCR7 selection, thereby excluding terminally differentiated effector memory CD45RA+ cells. Data came from immunoSEQ multiplex PCR; TCRdb stores just in-frame clones and leaves some out. The sample lists around 1.9 million clones, around 93% occurring once. Source material: naive CD8+ T cells from PBMCs. All receptors come from a man between 18 and 29 years old in good health. Some clones in this sample may be carry-over from other donors' samples.

This clone showed up just once. Other DNA sequences in this sample translate to the same CDR3. The V and J genes are TRBV19 and TRBJ1-1; 7 bases are a match to TRBD1. This CDR3 has 15 amino acids. In germline, CDR1 is LNHDA, CDR2 SQIVND (reference sequence). The J segment lost 0 bases and the V segment lost 2 bases, leaving 3 bases of the junction unmatched. The CDR3 protein is CASSIRTGLNTEAFF. The DNA of the CDR3 is TGTGCCAGTAGTATAAGGACAGGCCTGAACACTGAAGCTTTCTTT.

The V and J genes are TRBV5-1 and TRBJ2-7; no reliable D call. Trimming pared 2 bases from V and 5 bases from J, leaving 11 bases between. This CDR3 contains 13 residues. Germline lookup yields CDR1 SGHRS and CDR2 YFSETQ. CDR3 protein: CASSFWGNDEQYF. The CDR3 region has the DNA TGCGCCAGCAGCTTTTGGGGTAATGACGAGCAGTACTTC.

The J gene is TRBJ1-4, the V gene TRBV7-9; the match to TRBD1 covers 7 bases. With 5 bases clipped from V and 7 bases from J, the junction kept 13 bases outside the gene matches. The CDR3 extends over 16 amino acids. Germline values: CDR1 SEHNR, CDR2 FQNEAQ (reference sequence). CDR3 amino acids: CASSEDRDVWSEKLFF. As DNA, the CDR3 is TGTGCCAGCAGCGAAGACAGGGACGTCTGGAGTGAAAAACTGTTTTTT.

The chain joins TRBV5-6 to TRBJ2-5; possibly TRBD1 for D (6 bases). The J call may be wrong; the DNA end is better matched by TRBJ2-7. Per germline, CDR1 SGHDT and CDR2 YYEEEE. The CDR3 runs 14 residues. CDR3 in amino acids: CASSQGRSSYEQYF. CDR3 nucleotide sequence: TGTGCCAGCTCTCAGGGGCGAAGCTCCTACGAGCAGTACTTC.

The chain carries TRBV9 and TRBJ2-1; 7 bases fit TRBD1. CDR3 length equals 15 residues. Germline CDR1 reads SGDLS; CDR2 reads YYNGEE. V shed 3 bases and J 4 bases; nucleotides not matched to a gene: 7. The CDR3 DNA reads as TGTGCCAGCAGCGCCTCCGGGACAGTGTACAATGAGCAGTTCTTC. This codes for CASSASGTVYNEQFF.

The chain carries TRBV7-9 and TRBJ2-2, with D perhaps assigned TRBD1 or TRBD2 (5 bases each). The germline CDR1 and CDR2 sequences are SEHNR and FQNEAQ (reference sequence). Trimming removed 5 bases from V and 0 bases from J, with 10 bases in between. This CDR3 spans 15 amino acids. The CDR3 spells CASSLPGPNTGELFF. CDR3 bases: TGTGCCAGCAGCCTGCCGGGACCGAACACCGGGGAGCTGTTTTTT.

V gene TRBV4-3 combines with J gene TRBJ1-1; D gene ambiguous. Germline V gives CDR1 LGHNA, CDR2 YSLEER. The CDR3 totals 11 residues. V lost 1 base to trimming and J lost 13 bases, with 10 bases between them. The DNA of the CDR3 is TGCGCCAGCAGCCAAGGTCAACTGGATTTCTTT. Its protein product is CASSQGQLDFF.

The chain links TRBV4-3 to TRBJ2-1; 7 bases are a match to TRBD1. The germline V gene encodes CDR1 LGHNA and CDR2 YSLEER. CDR3 size: 13 residues. Trimming took 3 bases from V and 7 from J; bases not matched to a gene: 3. The CDR3 here is CASSHSGGNEQFF. The CDR3 region has the DNA TGCGCCAGCAGCCACTCAGGGGGTAATGAGCAGTTCTTC.

The V and J genes are TRBV29-1 and TRBJ1-2; unclear D gene. Germline V gives CDR1 SQVTM, CDR2 ANQGSEA. The V end lost 2 bases, the J end lost 0 bases, and 13 bases lay between the germline ends. CDR3 length: 15 residues. CDR3 loop: CSVEFRGSPNYGYTF. The CDR3 region has the DNA TGCAGCGTTGAATTCCGGGGTTCTCCTAACTATGGCTACACCTTC.

V usage is TRBV9 and J usage is TRBJ1-3; possibly TRBD1 for D (6 bases). The CDR3 contains 19 residues. From germline, CDR1 is SGDLS and CDR2 YYNGEE. The V and J ends lost 1 base and 0 bases respectively, with 20 bases between them. The CDR3: CASSVRSRGIGDSGNTIYF. The DNA of the CDR3 is TGTGCCAGCAGCGTACGGTCGAGGGGGATCGGTGACTCTGGAAACACCATATATTTT.

J is TRBJ1-2 and V is TRBV6-1; D unresolved. Trimming took off 1 base at V and 2 bases at J, with 8 bases between the two ends. The germline V gene encodes CDR1 MNHNS and CDR2 SASEGT. This CDR3 has 14 amino acids. The DNA of the CDR3 is TGTGCCAGCAGTGAAGATAACAGCAACTATGGCTACACCTTC. Translated, it gives CASSEDNSNYGYTF.

A word on this clone: Compared with germline, one end of the junction differs, possibly owing to a read error. The chain combines TRBV5-6 with TRBJ2-3; 11 bases are a match to TRBD1. Germline V CDR1 and CDR2: SGHDT, YYEEEE. The CDR3 is 13 residues long. The chain's CDR3 is CASSSRRDRGLNF. CDR3 sequence (DNA): TGTGCCAGCAGCTCGCGGAGGGACAGGGGGTTGAATTTT.

This chain links TRBV7-9 with TRBJ2-1; D not resolved. The CDR3 loop spans 18 amino acids. CDR1 and CDR2 (germline): SEHNR, FQNEAQ (reference sequence). The V and J ends lost 4 bases and 3 bases respectively, with 22 bases between them. For the CDR3, the DNA is TGTGCCAGCAGCTCTAAATCTAGGGATTTCGGATTCTACAATGAGCAGTTCTTC. Translation: CASSSKSRDFGFYNEQFF.

The rearrangement links TRBV5-6 to TRBJ2-1; TRBD2 matches at 12 bases. CDR3 size: 14 residues. Trimming at V came to 4 bases and at J to 8 bases, leaving 4 bases not matched to a gene. The germline V gene encodes CDR1 SGHDT and CDR2 YYEEEE. CDR3 sequence: CASSGTSGWHEQFF. For the CDR3, the DNA is TGTGCCAGCAGCGGGACTAGCGGGTGGCATGAGCAGTTCTTC.

This chain joins TRBV30 and TRBJ1-1; D remains ambiguous. Deletions cut 3 bases from V and 3 bases from J, with 11 bases between. From germline, CDR1 is GTSNPN and CDR2 SVGIG (reference sequence). CDR3 length: 13 residues. CDR3 bases: TGTGCCTGGAGCCCCGGTGGCTACACTGAAGCTTTCTTT. Its protein is CAWSPGGYTEAFF.

The chain joins TRBV9 to TRBJ2-2, with 7 positions matching TRBD2. The CDR3 runs to 15 residues. Germline CDR1 and CDR2: SGDLS and YYNGEE. J lost 4 bases, V lost 4 bases, and 7 bases had no gene match. CDR3 in DNA: TGTGCCAGCAGCCTCGGGGGGAGGAGCACCGGGGAGCTGTTTTTT. It codes for CASSLGGRSTGELFF.

The CDR3 here is CASSLLLFGGDYEQYF. The CDR3 bases are TGTGCCAGCAGCTTATTGCTTTTCGGAGGGGACTACGAGCAGTACTTC. V is TRBV11-2 and J is TRBJ2-7; D might be TRBD2 (6 bases). The CDR3 sequence is 16 residues long. V lost 2 bases, J lost 3 bases, and 17 bases lay in between. In germline, CDR1 is SGHAT, CDR2 FQNNGV.

This clone came up once. This chain links TRBV2 with TRBJ2-3; D possibly uses TRBD1 or TRBD2 (5 bases each). CDR3 length: 16 residues. The germline V gene has CDR1 SNHLY and CDR2 FYNNEI. Trimming stripped 11 bases from V and 2 bases from J, with 23 bases between. CDR3 nucleotides: TGTGCCTCAGAGACTGGGGGAATTGGCCCCACAGATACGCAGTATTTT. Its protein is CASETGGIGPTDTQYF. Supplemented by reference TRBV2 and TRBJ2-3, the full variable domain reads EPEVTQTPSHQVTQMGQEVILRCVPISNHLYFYWYRQILGQKVEFLVSFYNNEISEKSEIFDDQFSVERPDGSNFTLKIRSTKLEDSAMYFCASETGGIGPTDTQYFGPGTRLTVL.

This clone has only one observation. J is TRBJ1-5 and V is TRBV28, with D maybe TRBD1 (5 bases). Germline assignment: CDR1 MDHEN and CDR2 SYDVKM. V lost 8 bases, J lost 1 base, and 9 bases lay in between. This CDR3 contains 13 residues. The CDR3 spells CASGGGSNQPQHF. The CDR3 DNA reads as TGTGCCAGCGGGGGTGGAAGCAATCAGCCCCAGCATTTT.